The present entry profiles one TCR beta chain with its context. It has no known antigen specificity. No qualities accompany the bases; no much larger clone lies one base away. The data belong to a study of Ad26.COV2.S vaccination and SARS-CoV-2 variants (dated by TCRdb to the early 2020s). About the investigation overall: Vaccine-arm donors were drawn from COV1001, a multicentre, randomized, double-blind, placebo-controlled phase I-IIa trial of Ad26.COV2.S in healthy adults. Dosing of Ad26.COV2.S was intramuscular, at either 5x10^10 or 1x10^11 viral particles, delivered as one shot or as two shots spaced 56 days apart. The specificity and breadth of SARS-CoV-2-reactive T cell receptors after Ad26.COV2.S vaccination were assessed by TCRbeta repertoire sequencing. The TCR-sequenced set comprised roughly 30 samples: approximately 20 Ad26.COV2.S vaccine recipients, 5 placebo recipients and 8 SARS-CoV-2 convalescent individuals. Trial participants were randomized into five groups of five: low-dose or high-dose Ad26.COV2.S given once or twice, or placebo on both occasions. Blinding of investigators to trial group allocation was maintained during experiments and outcome assessment.

TCRbeta CDR3 regions were sequenced with the immunoSEQ Assay. After extraction, genomic DNA underwent amplification by bias-controlled multiplex PCR, followed by high-throughput sequencing. On the study's bioinformatics: Collapsing and filtering of sequences were performed to quantify the absolute abundance of each unique TCRbeta CDR3 region. Usable DNA was measured by amplifying reference genes present in all nucleated cells, and TCRbeta template counts were normalized to that usable DNA to estimate T cell fraction. Repertoire TCRs were annotated as SARS-CoV-2-specific when V gene, CDR3 amino acid sequence and J gene were exactly matched to a known reactive TCR set. The reference SARS-CoV-2 TCR set was derived from MIRA and filtered for enrichment in COVID-19-positive ImmuneCODE repertoires, a step that removed public or cross-reactive TCRs. Using the MIRA antigens, annotated TCRs were further analysed by specific ORF or by position within an ORF. Depth was the summed frequency of annotated unique rearrangements, while breadth was defined as annotated unique rearrangements over total unique productive rearrangements. Group comparisons of TCR breadth used two-sided Wilcoxon rank-sum tests. TCRdb holds this immuneACCESS table with in-frame rearrangements only. Some clones are missing; in checked studies, unresolved V genes explain under half, and the rest has no known cause. Clone size and the V and J calls come from that table; the DNA yielded D and trimming. Within this sample are hundreds of thousands of clones, with 89% of them counted one time only. The top ten clones comprise about 2.7% of the sample.

The treatment or condition label here, explained by the study, means: roughly 19 received Ad26.COV2.S at low or high dose, single or two shots; roughly five received placebo; per-sample allocation not given. For vaccine and placebo recipients, the sequenced repertoires came from samples collected on day 63 after the first injection. In Cohort 1b, around 25 adults aged 18-55 years were enrolled at a single site in Boston, USA, between 29 July and 7 August 2020. Ad26.COV2.S was a replication-incompetent adenovirus type 26 vector expressing a prefusion-stabilized SARS-CoV-2 spike protein from the original Wuhan strain. Cut back by 1 base and 7 bases, the V and J ends lie 6 bases apart. CDR1 and CDR2 are drawn from the germline V gene: SGDLS, YYNGEE. The CDR3 measures 13 amino acids from cysteine to phenylalanine. The read is trimmed to its CDR3 DNA, 39 bases read in frame from base 1. The investigation overall reported the following: The study was not powered to compare responses between vaccine doses or regimens. According to the authors, total T cell responses may have been underestimated by the TCR breadth and depth analyses. After vaccination, substantial breadth of spike-specific CD8+ and CD4+ T cell responses was reported. Ad26.COV2.S recipients had higher spike-specific TCR breadth than placebo recipients (P = 0.0014). Vaccine and placebo recipients had similar non-spike TCR breadth, a finding consistent with the vaccine containing only spike.

This specimen consisted of peripheral blood, obtained in a trial of Ad26.COV2.S vaccine versus placebo. The rearranged segments are TRBV9 and TRBJ1-6; no D gene call is confident. The receptor was derived from a person aged 18 to 59 who received the Ad26.COV2.S COVID-19 vaccine or a placebo. Read as DNA, the sequence is TGTGCCAGCAGCGTATTGGGAAATTCACCCCTCCACTTT. It translates as CASSVLGNSPLHF.